The 32 T cell receptor beta chains given below trace back to one sample, sequenced in a study of blood T cell repertoires in COVID-19. Assay used: immunoSEQ multiplex PCR; TCRdb lists only in-frame clones, some missing. This table has about 150,000 clones, 80% to 90% appearing once. The source material was peripheral blood. The receptors come from a woman between 55 and 75 years old with COVID-19, enrolled during active disease.

The rearrangement links TRBV6-2 or TRBV6-3 to TRBJ2-7; 8 nucleotides agree with TRBD2. V lost 4 bases to trimming and J lost 6 bases; unmatched junction nucleotides: 8. This CDR3 has 14 amino acids. Germline CDR1 MNHEY, CDR2 SVGEGT. Here the CDR3 DNA reads TGTGCCAGCAGTTTGGCGGGAGGAACTGGCGAGCAGTACTTC. As protein: CASSLAGGTGEQYF.

The chain carries TRBV9 and TRBJ2-3, with 7 bases lining up with TRBD2. After removal of 4 bases from V and 1 base from J, the junction contained 3 bases not matched to a gene. The germline CDR1 and CDR2 sequences are SGDLS and YYNGEE. The CDR3 has 14 residues. The CDR3 protein is CASSFGGGTDTQYF. The CDR3 DNA reads TGTGCCAGCAGCTTTGGGGGGGGCACAGATACGCAGTATTTT.

This rearrangement joins TRBV6-5 to TRBJ1-6; D is undetermined. The CDR3 sequence is 14 residues long. Germline V gene data show CDR1 as MNHEY and CDR2 as SVGAGI. The V gene lost 8 bases and the J gene lost 8 bases, with 16 bases spanning the gap. In nucleotides, the CDR3 is TGTGCCAGCGGCTCCGCAGGTTTAGATTCACCCCTCCACTTT. Amino acids: CASGSAGLDSPLHF.

The CDR3 loop is CASSLVQLGNEKLFF. In DNA form, the CDR3 reads TGCGCCAGCAGCTTGGTACAGCTGGGTAATGAAAAACTGTTTTTT. The chain joins TRBV5-1 to TRBJ1-4, with unresolved D. The CDR3 runs to 15 residues. Germline values: CDR1 SGHRS, CDR2 YFSETQ. V was pared by 0 bases and J by 4 bases, with 10 bases between.

This chain connects TRBV5-1 to TRBJ2-3, with D possibly TRBD2 on 7 matching bases. The CDR3 has 16 amino acids. CDR1 and CDR2 (germline): SGHRS, YFSETQ. Trimming removed 0 bases from V and 1 base from J, with 12 bases in between. The CDR3 protein is CASSLAGGHGTDTQYF. CDR3 coding DNA: TGCGCCAGCAGCTTGGCCGGGGGGCACGGCACAGATACGCAGTATTTT.

CDR3 nucleotides: TGTGCCAGTACCAAACCCCCGCTTAGGGGGCCCGGCGGGGAGCTGTTTTTT. Translating it yields CASTKPPLRGPGGELFF. The chain uses TRBV19 and TRBJ2-2; 7 bases align to TRBD1. In germline, CDR1 is LNHDA, CDR2 SQIVND (reference sequence). The CDR3 is 17 amino acids. Trimming removed 7 bases from V and 7 bases from J; junction bases left unmatched: 18.

The rearrangement uses TRBV5-4 and TRBJ2-1; a weak D match, TRBD2 (6 bases). Per germline, CDR1 SGHNT and CDR2 YYREEE (reference sequence). This CDR3 has 15 amino acids. With 0 bases removed from V and 8 bases from J, the gap between germline ends came to 15 bases. CDR3 nucleotides: TGTGCCAGCAGCTTGGAGCGGGTCGGCGTAGATGAGCAGTTCTTC. It is translated as CASSLERVGVDEQFF.

This clone was counted a single time. This chain joins TRBV7-3 and TRBJ2-7; 14 bases are shared with TRBD2. J gave up 1 base and V 3 bases, and 5 bases lay outside the gene matches. The CDR3 consists of 17 residues. Germline V gene sequence: CDR1 SGHTA, CDR2 FQGTGA. CDR3 in amino acids: CASSFGLAGGFSYEQYV. CDR3 nucleotides: TGTGCCAGCAGCTTTGGACTAGCGGGGGGCTTTTCCTACGAGCAGTACGTC.

J is TRBJ2-2 and V is TRBV6-5; the match to TRBD2 covers 9 bases. Germline CDR1 is MNHEY and CDR2 is SVGAGI. The CDR3 length is 13 residues. The V and J ends lost 6 bases and 6 bases, in that order; junction bases with no gene match: 2. The CDR3 loop is CASSLAGPGELFF. DNA for the CDR3: TGTGCCAGCAGCCTAGCGGGGCCCGGGGAGCTGTTTTTT.

The chain couples TRBV11-2 to TRBJ1-2, with no clear D. Trimming removed 4 bases at V and 4 bases at J, with 22 bases between. The germline CDR1 and CDR2 sequences are SGHAT and FQNNGV. The CDR3 sequence is 17 residues long. In nucleotides, the CDR3 is TGTGCCAGCAGCTCCTCCCTGGGAGGGCTGAATTCCTATGGCTACACCTTC. Its translation is CASSSSLGGLNSYGYTF.

This rearrangement joins TRBV7-9 to TRBJ1-1; no reliable D call. The CDR3 has 13 amino acids. Germline V gene sequence: CDR1 SEHNR, CDR2 FQNEAQ (reference sequence). Trimming removed 3 bases at V and 10 bases at J, with 15 bases between. This CDR3 reads CASSLSGMEGAFF. The CDR3 DNA reads TGTGCCAGCAGCTTGTCGGGGATGGAAGGAGCTTTCTTT.

This chain connects TRBV7-3 to TRBJ2-3; perhaps TRBD2 as D (6 bases). The CDR3 spans 16 residues. Trimming left V 5 bases short and J 4 bases short, with 19 bases between. Germline V gene data show CDR1 as SGHTA and CDR2 as FQGTGA. The CDR3 coding sequence is TGTGCCAGCAGCCTCCGACTAGGAGAGGGGCCAGATACGCAGTATTTT. This translates into CASSLRLGEGPDTQYF.

This clone was picked up many times. The V gene is TRBV6-4, the J gene TRBJ2-3, with a tentative D call TRBD2 (6 bases). Deletions cut 6 bases from V and 2 bases from J, with 15 bases between. CDR3 length: 15 amino acids. Per the germline V gene, CDR1 is MRHNA and CDR2 is SNTAGT. The CDR3 loop reads CASRLGRDLTDTQYF. DNA for the CDR3: TGTGCCAGCAGGCTAGGGCGGGATCTCACAGATACGCAGTATTTT.

The chain couples TRBV7-7 to TRBJ2-1; 12 nucleotides match TRBD2. The trim removed 5 bases at V and 5 bases at J, leaving 4 bases unmatched. The CDR3 has 15 amino acids. CDR1 is SSHAT and CDR2 is FNYEAQ in the germline V gene (reference sequence). CDR3 protein: CASSVRLAGDNEQFF. Here the CDR3 DNA reads TGTGCCAGCAGCGTAAGACTAGCGGGGGACAATGAGCAGTTCTTC.

This chain connects TRBV20-1 to TRBJ2-3, with 7 bases fitting TRBD2. This CDR3 comprises 15 residues. The V gene's germline CDR1 is DFQATT and CDR2 SNEGSKA (reference sequence). The trim removed 4 bases at V and 6 bases at J, leaving 13 bases unmatched. The CDR3 sequence: CSAIDGRSSGDTQYF. In DNA form, the CDR3 reads TGCAGTGCTATTGACGGGAGGAGTAGCGGGGATACGCAGTATTTT.

This clone was observed a handful of times. This sample also contains other DNA sequences that code for the same CDR3. This chain connects TRBV6-5 to TRBJ1-1; D is perhaps TRBD1 (6 bases). The CDR3 is made up of 12 amino acids. Trimming left V 6 bases short and J 1 base short, with 6 bases between. Germline CDR1 and CDR2: MNHEY and SVGAGI. CDR3 sequence (DNA): TGTGCCAGCAGGGACAGGAACACTGAAGCTTTCTTT. It specifies CASRDRNTEAFF.

V usage is TRBV12-3 or TRBV12-4 and J usage is TRBJ1-1; TRBD1 is a possible D gene (5 bases). V lost 5 bases to trimming and J lost 6 bases, with 13 bases between them. This CDR3 has 13 residues. The DNA for the CDR3 is TGTGCCAGCAGTCCTACAGGTCCCCCTGAAGCTTTCTTT. Amino acid sequence: CASSPTGPPEAFF.

The rearrangement links TRBV27 to TRBJ2-1; 12 bases fit TRBD2. CDR1 and CDR2 (germline): MNHEY, SMNVEV (reference sequence). V lost 5 bases to trimming and J lost 4 bases; unmatched junction nucleotides: 3. The CDR3 sequence is 15 residues long. The CDR3: CASSPGTSGYNEQFF. The DNA of the CDR3 is TGTGCCAGCAGTCCAGGGACTAGCGGGTACAATGAGCAGTTCTTC.

The chain couples TRBV3-1 (or the pseudogene TRBV3-2) to TRBJ2-5; 9 bases agree with TRBD1. This CDR3 has 16 amino acids. Germline V gene sequence: CDR1 LGHDT, CDR2 YNNKEL (reference sequence). V gave up 3 bases and J gave up 4 bases; unmatched junction bases: 9. CDR3 in amino acids: CASSHNNRGRGETQYF. The CDR3 DNA is TGTGCCAGCAGCCACAACAACAGGGGGCGCGGAGAGACCCAGTACTTC.

The J gene is TRBJ1-2, the V gene TRBV6-5; 7 bases fit TRBD1. This CDR3 is built from 15 residues. In germline, CDR1 is MNHEY, CDR2 SVGAGI. V was clipped by 2 bases and J by 6 bases; unmatched bases: 9. CDR3 sequence: CASSYEGGRGHGYTF. CDR3 DNA sequence: TGTGCCAGCAGTTACGAAGGGGGCCGAGGTCATGGCTACACCTTC.

This sequence joins TRBV30 and TRBJ2-3, with D maybe TRBD1 (6 bases). Germline V gene data show CDR1 as GTSNPN and CDR2 as SVGIG (reference sequence). The CDR3 is made up of 18 amino acids. The V end lost 3 bases, the J end lost 4 bases, and 26 bases lay between the germline ends. The CDR3 region has the DNA TGTGCCTGGAGCAGTCCCCCCCCCGGGCTATGGGGGCCAGATACGCAGTATTTT. Protein sequence: CAWSSPPPGLWGPDTQYF.

The chain couples TRBV24-1 to TRBJ1-5; D possibly corresponds to TRBD1 (5 bases). V lost 3 bases to trimming and J lost 3 bases, with 11 bases between them. The germline V gene has CDR1 KGHDR and CDR2 SFDVKD. The CDR3 runs 15 residues. The chain's CDR3 is CATSDPSGYNQPQHF. CDR3 nucleotides: TGTGCCACCAGTGATCCTTCAGGGTACAATCAGCCCCAGCATTTT.

The chain has TRBV30 and TRBJ1-4, with D hard to call. Germline-derived CDR1 and CDR2 are GTSNPN and SVGIG (reference sequence). V shed 6 bases and J shed 6 bases, with 14 bases lying between them. The CDR3 contains 13 residues. CDR3 sequence (DNA): TGTGCCTGCGAGGGCGCAAAGGATGAAAAACTGTTTTTT. The encoded protein is CACEGAKDEKLFF.

The chain joins TRBV18 to TRBJ1-3; the match to TRBD1 covers 11 bases. Germline assignment: CDR1 KGHSH and CDR2 LQKENI. V lost 3 bases, J lost 0 bases, and 4 bases stayed unmatched. The CDR3 covers 17 residues. The CDR3 loop is CASSPFGTGGSGNTIYF. For the CDR3, the DNA is TGTGCCAGCTCACCTTTCGGGACAGGGGGCTCTGGAAACACCATATATTTT.

This chain connects TRBV6-5 to TRBJ2-5; possible D gene TRBD1, 5 bases. The V gene's germline CDR1 is MNHEY and CDR2 SVGAGI. The length of the CDR3 is 15 residues. The V and J ends lost 6 bases and 2 bases respectively, with 16 bases between them. CDR3 in DNA: TGTGCCAGCAGGGGTTCTCAGGGCATTCAAGAGACCCAGTACTTC. The encoded protein is CASRGSQGIQETQYF.

The V gene is TRBV7-3, the J gene TRBJ1-2; TRBD1 agrees at 7 bases. V shed 5 bases, J shed 8 bases, and the junction held 14 bases outside the gene matches. Germline loops: CDR1 SGHTA, CDR2 FQGTGA. This CDR3 region has 15 residues. The CDR3: CASSLEGQDRRGYTF. In nucleotides, the CDR3 is TGTGCCAGCAGCCTAGAAGGACAGGACCGTAGAGGCTACACCTTC.

The V gene is TRBV3-1 (or the pseudogene TRBV3-2), the J gene TRBJ1-3; 7 bases align to TRBD1. Germline V gene lookup returns CDR1 LGHDT and CDR2 YNNKEL (reference sequence). V trimming: 3 bases; J trimming: 1 base; junction bases outside the gene matches: 3. The CDR3 contains 15 residues. The CDR3 DNA follows: TGTGCCAGCAGCCAGACAGGGTATTCTGGAAACACCATATATTTT. Translation: CASSQTGYSGNTIYF.

Only one count was recorded for this clone. The chain links TRBV7-2 to TRBJ2-7; D gene ambiguous. The CDR3 is 13 amino acids. The germline V gene has CDR1 SGHTA and CDR2 FQGNSA. Trimming pared 7 bases from V and 7 bases from J, leaving 17 bases between. CDR3 sequence (DNA): TGTGCCAGCAACTATTTACTACCTGGGGAGCAGTACTTC. Its translation: CASNYLLPGEQYF.

The V gene is TRBV4-1, the J gene TRBJ1-2; no definite D call. This CDR3 has 15 residues. Trimming removed 1 base from V and 1 base from J, with 10 bases in between. CDR1 MGHRA and CDR2 YSYEKL come from the germline V gene. CDR3 in DNA: TGCGCCAGCAGCCAAGCCCAGACAAATAACTATGGCTACACCTTC. Encoded protein: CASSQAQTNNYGYTF.

V usage is TRBV15 and J usage is TRBJ1-2, with a possible D match to TRBD1 (5 bases). V lost 0 bases to trimming and J lost 4 bases, with 15 bases between them. This CDR3 has 16 amino acids. Germline CDR1 and CDR2: LNHNV and YYDKDF (reference sequence). In DNA, the CDR3 is TGTGCCACCAGCAGAGATAGGGGAGGTGGCTCCTATGGCTACACCTTC. Its translation is CATSRDRGGGSYGYTF.

This chain links TRBV7-9 with TRBJ1-5, with D maybe TRBD1 (6 bases). Germline lookup yields CDR1 SEHNR and CDR2 FQNEAQ (reference sequence). The V end lost 3 bases, the J end lost 0 bases, and 15 bases lay between the germline ends. CDR3 length: 17 amino acids. The CDR3 DNA reads TGTGCCAGCAGCTTTTGGACAGCCTCGTATAGCAATCAGCCCCAGCATTTT. Protein product: CASSFWTASYSNQPQHF.

The V and J genes are TRBV6-1 and TRBJ1-5; tentative D call: TRBD1 (5 bases). The V and J ends lost 3 bases and 3 bases respectively, with 9 bases between them. This CDR3 region has 14 residues. Germline CDR1 reads MNHNS; CDR2 reads SASEGT. The CDR3 DNA is TGTGCCAGCAGTGACAGGGTTTTCAATCAGCCCCAGCATTTT. Its protein is CASSDRVFNQPQHF.